The rows below give T cell receptor beta chains drawn from one sample of a study of blood T cell repertoires in COVID-19. The table came from immunoSEQ multiplex PCR; TCRdb's copy has only in-frame clones and leaves some out. The sample holds some 100,000 clones, around 84% seen once. The sequenced sample consisted of peripheral blood. All receptors derive from a woman aged 80 or over with active or convalescent COVID-19. Both conserved end residues are part of each CDR3. The order of the fields is V gene, D gene, clone size, J gene, CDR3 protein, CDR3 DNA. The D gene is left open where the match is weak. The size of a clone is reported for some rows only, either as once, few or many, or as a class for expanded clones.

TRBV5-4	TRBD2	-	TRBJ2-1	CASSLSAGVGNEQFF	TGTGCCAGCAGCTTGTCCGCGGGAGTTGGAAATGAGCAGTTCTTC
TRBV14	TRBD2	-	TRBJ2-5	CASSQGSGNRVETQYF	TGTGCCAGCAGCCAAGGGAGCGGGAATAGGGTGGAGACCCAGTACTTC
TRBV5-1	TRBD2	-	TRBJ2-3	CATTRTAGVGDTQYF	TGCGCCACCACAAGGACAGCGGGAGTAGGAGATACGCAGTATTTT
TRBV5-1	TRBD1	-	TRBJ1-1	CASSLGALQGAEAFF	TGCGCCAGCAGCTTGGGGGCCTTACAGGGGGCTGAAGCTTTCTTT
TRBV6-6	TRBD1	-	TRBJ2-7	CASSPRPGQGRSSYEQYF	TGTGCCAGCAGTCCGAGGCCAGGACAGGGTAGGAGCTCCTACGAGCAGTACTTC
TRBV5-4	TRBD1	few	TRBJ1-6	CASSAGDRGRDSPLHF	TGTGCCAGCAGCGCGGGGGACAGGGGGAGAGATTCACCCCTCCACTTT
TRBV20-1	-	-	TRBJ2-7	CSASPARAYEQYF	TGCAGTGCTAGTCCGGCCAGGGCCTACGAGCAGTACTTC
TRBV28	-	-	TRBJ1-1	CASSFPLMNTEAFF	TGTGCCAGCAGTTTTCCCCTAATGAACACTGAAGCTTTCTTT
TRBV7-9	TRBD1	-	TRBJ2-1	CASSFGRDRVGEQFF	TGTGCCAGCAGCTTTGGTAGGGACAGGGTTGGAGAGCAGTTCTTC
TRBV29-1	-	few	TRBJ2-5	CSVKSGETQYF	TGCAGCGTAAAAAGCGGAGAGACCCAGTACTTC
TRBV4-1	-	-	TRBJ2-7	CASSRTPGYGYEQYF	TGCGCCAGCAGCCGTACCCCAGGGTATGGTTACGAGCAGTACTTC
TRBV12-3/TRBV12-4	-	-	TRBJ1-5	CASSFGRRKPQHF	TGTGCCAGCTCCTTCGGCCGGAGAAAGCCCCAGCATTTT
TRBV19	-	-	TRBJ1-4	CASRRQGQTNEKLFF	TGTGCCAGCCGGCGGCAGGGGCAGACTAATGAAAAACTGTTTTTT
TRBV7-7	-	once	TRBJ2-1	CASSFRLGSNEQFF	TGTGCTAGCAGCTTCCGACTAGGGAGCAATGAGCAGTTCTTC
TRBV2	TRBD1	-	TRBJ2-1	CATSDRGFYNEQFF	TGTGCCACCTCGGACAGGGGTTTCTACAATGAGCAGTTCTTC
TRBV6-2/TRBV6-3	TRBD2	-	TRBJ2-1	CASSIAGTTYNEQFF	TGTGCCAGCAGTATAGCGGGTACGACCTACAATGAGCAGTTCTTC
TRBV2	-	few	TRBJ2-1	CASRGLHNEQFF	TGTGCCAGCAGAGGACTACACAATGAGCAGTTCTTC
TRBV7-9	-	-	TRBJ2-1	CAAGGSNEQFF	TGTGCCGCAGGGGGGAGCAATGAGCAGTTCTTC
TRBV5-1	-	-	TRBJ2-7	CASSLEGPSYEQYF	TGCGCCAGCAGCTTGGAGGGGCCCTCATACGAGCAGTACTTC
TRBV19	-	-	TRBJ1-2	CASSTQGTYGYTF	TGTGCCAGTAGTACCCAGGGGACCTATGGCTACACCTTC
TRBV6-5	-	-	TRBJ2-5	CVSSSEIDNQETQYF	TGTGTCTCCAGCAGTGAAATAGACAACCAAGAGACCCAGTACTTC
TRBV2	-	-	TRBJ1-5	CASRRDTSNQPQHF	TGTGCCAGCAGGCGGGATACTAGCAATCAGCCCCAGCATTTT